This T cell receptor (beta chain) was identified during a study of cytomegalovirus exposure and HLA in healthy donors. The study, taken as a whole, reports: The study labeled 150 to 200 TCR beta chains cytomegalovirus-associated. Researchers reported that a few CMV-associated chains were confirmed in vitro as CMV antigen-specific. In a later analysis, DRB1 alleles had the most associated TCRs; HLA-C alleles the fewest.

Comments on this clone: Antigen specificity is unknown.

Germline assignment: CDR1 SGHRS and CDR2 YFSETQ. Trimming took 4 bases from V and 2 from J, leaving 18 bases between them. The CDR3 covers 16 residues. The PCR used 60 Vbeta and 13 Jbeta primers. Measured with immunoSEQ multiplex PCR; TCRdb has only the in-frame clones, and not every one. The table has just over 150,000 clones, about 73% seen once; the top ten hold 3.1%. The sequence was obtained from a woman aged 40 to 50 in good health and CMV-seronegative. The gene calls are TRBV5-1 and TRBJ2-5; D possibly corresponds to TRBD1 (6 bases). The sequenced sample was PBMCs. In DNA, the CDR3 is TGCGCCAGCAGCCAAGCAACCGGGACAAATCAAGAGACCCAGTACTTC. It encodes CASSQATGTNQETQYF.